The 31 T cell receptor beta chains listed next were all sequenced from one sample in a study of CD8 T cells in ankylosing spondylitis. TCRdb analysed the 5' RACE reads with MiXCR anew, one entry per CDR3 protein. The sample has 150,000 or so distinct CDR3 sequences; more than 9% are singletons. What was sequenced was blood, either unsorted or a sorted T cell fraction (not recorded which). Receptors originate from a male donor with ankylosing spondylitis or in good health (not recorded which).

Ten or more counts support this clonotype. This CDR3 is CASTRRGARGYTF. The CDR3 DNA sequence: TGTGCCAGCACCAGGAGGGGGGCCCGTGGCTACACCTTC. The chain has TRBV6-1 and TRBJ1-2, with D perhaps matching TRBD1 (6 bases). Germline lookup yields CDR1 MNHNS and CDR2 SASEGT. The CDR3 loop spans 13 amino acids. V lost 7 bases and J lost 7, with 16 bases in between.

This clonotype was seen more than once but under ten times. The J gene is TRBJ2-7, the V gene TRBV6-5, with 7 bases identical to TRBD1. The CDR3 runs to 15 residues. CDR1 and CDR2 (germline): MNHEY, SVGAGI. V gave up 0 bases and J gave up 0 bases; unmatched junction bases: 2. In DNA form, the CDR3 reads TGTGCCAGCAGTTACTCGACAGGGAGCTCCTACGAGCAGTACTTC. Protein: CASSYSTGSSYEQYF.

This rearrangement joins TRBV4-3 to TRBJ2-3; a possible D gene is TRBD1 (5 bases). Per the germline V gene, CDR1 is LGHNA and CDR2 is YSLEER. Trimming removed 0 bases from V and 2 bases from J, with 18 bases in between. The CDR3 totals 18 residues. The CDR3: CASSQDKAGHSLTDTQYF. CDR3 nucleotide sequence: TGCGCCAGCAGCCAAGATAAGGCAGGACACAGCCTCACAGATACGCAGTATTTT.

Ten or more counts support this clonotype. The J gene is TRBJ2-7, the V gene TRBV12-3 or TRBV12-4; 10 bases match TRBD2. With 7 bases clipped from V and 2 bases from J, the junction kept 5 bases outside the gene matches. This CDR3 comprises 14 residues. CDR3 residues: CASTRTSGAYEQYF. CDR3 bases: TGTGCCAGCACCCGGACTAGCGGAGCCTACGAGCAGTACTTC.

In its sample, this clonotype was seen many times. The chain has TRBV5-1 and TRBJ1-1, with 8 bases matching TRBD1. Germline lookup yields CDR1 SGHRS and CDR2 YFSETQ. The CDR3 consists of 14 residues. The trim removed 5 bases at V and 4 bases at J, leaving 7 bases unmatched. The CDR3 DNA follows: TGCGCCAGCAGTTTAGATACAGGGGGCACTGAAGCTTTCTTT. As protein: CASSLDTGGTEAFF.

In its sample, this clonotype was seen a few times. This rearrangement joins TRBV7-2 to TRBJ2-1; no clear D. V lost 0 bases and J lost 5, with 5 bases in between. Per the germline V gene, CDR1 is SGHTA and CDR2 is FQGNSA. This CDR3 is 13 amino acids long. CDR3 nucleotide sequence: TGTGCCAGCAGCTTAGCGTCCGACAATGAGCAGTTCTTC. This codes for CASSLASDNEQFF.

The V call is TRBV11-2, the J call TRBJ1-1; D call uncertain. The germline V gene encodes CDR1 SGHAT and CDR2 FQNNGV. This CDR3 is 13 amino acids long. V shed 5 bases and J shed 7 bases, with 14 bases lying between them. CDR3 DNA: TGTGCCAGCAGCCTCCGGACGAATCTTGAAGCTTTCTTT. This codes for CASSLRTNLEAFF.

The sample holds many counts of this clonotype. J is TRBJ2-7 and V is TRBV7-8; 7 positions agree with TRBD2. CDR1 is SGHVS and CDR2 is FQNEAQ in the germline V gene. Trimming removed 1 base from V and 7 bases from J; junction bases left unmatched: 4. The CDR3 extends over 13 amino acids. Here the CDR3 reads CASSLDGAGEQYF. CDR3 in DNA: TGTGCCAGCAGCTTAGATGGAGCGGGGGAGCAGTACTTC. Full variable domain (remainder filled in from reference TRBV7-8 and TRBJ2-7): GAGVSQSPRYKVAKRGQDVALRCDPISGHVSLFWYQQALGQGPEFLTYFQNEAQLDKSGLPSDRFFAERPEGSVSTLKIQRTQQEDSAVYLCASSLDGAGEQYFGPGTRLTVT.

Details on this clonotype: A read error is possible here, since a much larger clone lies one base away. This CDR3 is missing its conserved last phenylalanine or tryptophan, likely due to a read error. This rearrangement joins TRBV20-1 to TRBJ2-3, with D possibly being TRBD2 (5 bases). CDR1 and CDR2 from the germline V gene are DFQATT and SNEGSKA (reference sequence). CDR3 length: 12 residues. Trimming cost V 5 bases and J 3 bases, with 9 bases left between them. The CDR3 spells CSAPLGTDTQYC. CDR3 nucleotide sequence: TGCAGTGCTCCACTAGGGACAGATACGCAGTATTGT.

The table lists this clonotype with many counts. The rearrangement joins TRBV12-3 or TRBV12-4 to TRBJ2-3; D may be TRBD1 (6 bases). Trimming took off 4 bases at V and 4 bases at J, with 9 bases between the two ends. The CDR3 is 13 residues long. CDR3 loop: CASSSPGADTQYF. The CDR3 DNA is TGTGCCAGCAGTTCGCCAGGGGCAGATACGCAGTATTTT.

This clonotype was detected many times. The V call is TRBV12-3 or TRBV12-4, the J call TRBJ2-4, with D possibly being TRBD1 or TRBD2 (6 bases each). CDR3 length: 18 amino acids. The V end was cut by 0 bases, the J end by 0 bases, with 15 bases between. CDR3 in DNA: TGTGCCAGCAGTTTAGCCACCGGGGGCCGGCTAGCCAAAAACATTCAGTACTTC. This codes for CASSLATGGRLAKNIQYF.

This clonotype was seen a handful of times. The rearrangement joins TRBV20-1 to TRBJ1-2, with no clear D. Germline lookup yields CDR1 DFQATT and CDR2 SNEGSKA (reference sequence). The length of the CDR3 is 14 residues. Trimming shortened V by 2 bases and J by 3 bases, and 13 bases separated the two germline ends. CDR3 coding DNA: TGCAGTGCTAGAAGGTTGCAGGATTACTATGGCTACACCTTC. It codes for CSARRLQDYYGYTF.

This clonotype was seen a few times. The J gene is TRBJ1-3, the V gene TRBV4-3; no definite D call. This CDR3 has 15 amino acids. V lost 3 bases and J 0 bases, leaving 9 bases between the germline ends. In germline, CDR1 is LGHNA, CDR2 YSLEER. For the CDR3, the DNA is TGCGCCAGCAGCCAGGTCGCGAGCTCTGGAAACACCATATATTTT. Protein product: CASSQVASSGNTIYF.

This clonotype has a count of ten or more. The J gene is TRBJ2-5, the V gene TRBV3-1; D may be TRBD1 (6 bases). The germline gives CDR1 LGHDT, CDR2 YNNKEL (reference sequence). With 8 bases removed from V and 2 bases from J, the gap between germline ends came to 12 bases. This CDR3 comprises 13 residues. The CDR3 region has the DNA TGTGCCAGCGGGGGCAGGGCTCAAGAGACCCAGTACTTC. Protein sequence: CASGGRAQETQYF.

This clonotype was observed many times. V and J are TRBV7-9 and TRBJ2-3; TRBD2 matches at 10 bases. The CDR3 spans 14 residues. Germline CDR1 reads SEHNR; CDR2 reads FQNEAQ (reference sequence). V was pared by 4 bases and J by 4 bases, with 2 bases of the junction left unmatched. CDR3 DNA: TGTGCCAGCAGCTCCAGCGGGGGGGCAGATACGCAGTATTTT. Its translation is CASSSSGGADTQYF.

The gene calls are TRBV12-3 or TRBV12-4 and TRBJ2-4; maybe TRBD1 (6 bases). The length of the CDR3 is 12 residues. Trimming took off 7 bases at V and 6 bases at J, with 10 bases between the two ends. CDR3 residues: CASNARGNIQYF. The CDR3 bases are TGTGCCAGCAACGCCAGGGGAAACATTCAGTACTTC.

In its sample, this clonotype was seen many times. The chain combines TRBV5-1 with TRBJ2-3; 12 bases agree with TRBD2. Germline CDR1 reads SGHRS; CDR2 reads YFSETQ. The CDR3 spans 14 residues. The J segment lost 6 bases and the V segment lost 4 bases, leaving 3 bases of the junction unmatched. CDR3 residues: CASSPSGGADTQYF. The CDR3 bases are TGCGCCAGCAGCCCTAGCGGGGGGGCGGATACGCAGTATTTT.

CDR3 amino acids: CASTVSGSLVYEQYF. CDR3 nucleotides: TGTGCCAGCACAGTTTCTGGCAGTCTCGTATACGAGCAGTACTTC. The chain links TRBV12-3 or TRBV12-4 to TRBJ2-7, with no clear D. V lost 7 bases to trimming and J lost 4 bases, with 20 bases between them. The CDR3 consists of 15 residues.

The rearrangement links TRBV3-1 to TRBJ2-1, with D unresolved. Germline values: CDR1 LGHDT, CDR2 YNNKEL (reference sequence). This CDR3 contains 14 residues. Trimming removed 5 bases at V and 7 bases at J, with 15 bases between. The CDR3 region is CASSSPVPQNEQFF. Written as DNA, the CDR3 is TGTGCCAGCAGCTCCCCAGTGCCCCAGAATGAGCAGTTCTTC.

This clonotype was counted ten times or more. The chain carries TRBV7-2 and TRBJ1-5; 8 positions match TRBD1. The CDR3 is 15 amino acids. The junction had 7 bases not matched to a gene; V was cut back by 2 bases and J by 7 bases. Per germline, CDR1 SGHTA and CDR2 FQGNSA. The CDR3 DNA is TGTGCCAGCAGCTTACGCCAGGGGGCTTGGCAGCCCCAGCATTTT. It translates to CASSLRQGAWQPQHF.

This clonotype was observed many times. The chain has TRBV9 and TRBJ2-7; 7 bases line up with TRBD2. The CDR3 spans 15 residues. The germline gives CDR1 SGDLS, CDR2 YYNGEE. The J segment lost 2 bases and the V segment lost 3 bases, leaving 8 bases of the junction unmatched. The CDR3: CASSAGRNGAYEQYF. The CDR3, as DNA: TGTGCCAGCAGCGCCGGGAGGAACGGCGCCTACGAGCAGTACTTC.

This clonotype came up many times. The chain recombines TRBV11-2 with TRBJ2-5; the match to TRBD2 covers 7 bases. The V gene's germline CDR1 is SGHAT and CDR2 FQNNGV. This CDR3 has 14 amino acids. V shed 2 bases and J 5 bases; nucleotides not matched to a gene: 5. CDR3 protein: CASSLRRGGETQYF. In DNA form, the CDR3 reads TGTGCCAGCAGCTTACGGAGGGGAGGGGAGACCCAGTACTTC. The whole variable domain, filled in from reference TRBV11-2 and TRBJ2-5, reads EAGVAQSPRYKIIEKRQSVAFWCNPISGHATLYWYQQILGQGPKLLIQFQNNGVVDDSQLPKDRFSAERLKGVDSTLKIQPAKLEDSAVYLCASSLRRGGETQYFGPGTRLLVL.

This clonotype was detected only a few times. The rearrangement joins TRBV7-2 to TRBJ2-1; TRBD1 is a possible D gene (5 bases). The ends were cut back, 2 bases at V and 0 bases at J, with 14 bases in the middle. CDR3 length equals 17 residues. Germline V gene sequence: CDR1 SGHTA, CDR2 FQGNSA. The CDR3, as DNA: TGTGCCAGCAGCTTACTCGGGCAGGGAAGCTCCTACAATGAGCAGTTCTTC. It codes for CASSLLGQGSSYNEQFF.

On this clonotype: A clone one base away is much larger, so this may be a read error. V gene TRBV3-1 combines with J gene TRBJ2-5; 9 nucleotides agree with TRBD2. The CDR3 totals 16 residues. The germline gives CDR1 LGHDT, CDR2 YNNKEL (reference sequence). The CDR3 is CASSPLPSGVQETQHF. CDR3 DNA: TGTGCCAGCAGCCCCCTCCCTAGCGGGGTTCAAGAGACCCAGCACTTC.

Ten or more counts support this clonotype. CDR3 amino acids: CSASQGVITGELFF. The DNA of the CDR3 is TGCAGTGCTAGCCAGGGGGTTATAACCGGGGAGCTGTTTTTT. This sequence joins TRBV20-1 and TRBJ2-2; 7 bases match TRBD1. The CDR3 length is 14 residues. Germline CDR1 is DFQATT and CDR2 is SNEGSKA (reference sequence). V was clipped by 3 bases and J by 5 bases; unmatched bases: 6.

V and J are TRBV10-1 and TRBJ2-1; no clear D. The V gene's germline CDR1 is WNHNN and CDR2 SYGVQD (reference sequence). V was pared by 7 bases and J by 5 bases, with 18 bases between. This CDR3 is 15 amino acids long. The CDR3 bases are TGCGCCAGCACAGCGACTCGGAGCTTGAACAATGAGCAGTTCTTC. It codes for CASTATRSLNNEQFF.

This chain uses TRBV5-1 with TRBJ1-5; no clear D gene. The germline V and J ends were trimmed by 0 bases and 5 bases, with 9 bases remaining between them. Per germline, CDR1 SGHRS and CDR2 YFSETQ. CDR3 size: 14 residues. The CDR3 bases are TGCGCCAGCAGCTTGGGCCAGGCGGATCAGCCCCAGCATTTT. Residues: CASSLGQADQPQHF.

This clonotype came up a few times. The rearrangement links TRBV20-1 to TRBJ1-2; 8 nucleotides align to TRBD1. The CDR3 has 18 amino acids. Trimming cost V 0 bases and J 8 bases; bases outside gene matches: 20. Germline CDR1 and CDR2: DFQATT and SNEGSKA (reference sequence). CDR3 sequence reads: CSARDQGQGEGIQSGYTF. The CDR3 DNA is TGCAGTGCTAGAGATCAAGGACAGGGCGAAGGCATCCAGTCGGGCTACACCTTC.

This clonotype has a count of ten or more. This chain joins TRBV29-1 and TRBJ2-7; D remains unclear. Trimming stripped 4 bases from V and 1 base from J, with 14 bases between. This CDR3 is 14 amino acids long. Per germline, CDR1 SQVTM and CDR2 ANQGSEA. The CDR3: CSVGGAEQSYEQYF. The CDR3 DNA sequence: TGCAGCGTTGGAGGCGCGGAGCAGTCCTACGAGCAGTACTTC.

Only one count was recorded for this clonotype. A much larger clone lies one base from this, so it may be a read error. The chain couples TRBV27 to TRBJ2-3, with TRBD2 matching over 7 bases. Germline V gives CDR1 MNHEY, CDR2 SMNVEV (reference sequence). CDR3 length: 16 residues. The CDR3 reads CAISLSRGGDLDTQYF. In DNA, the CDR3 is TGTGCCATCAGTTTATCCCGCGGGGGTGACCTGGATACGCAGTATTTT.

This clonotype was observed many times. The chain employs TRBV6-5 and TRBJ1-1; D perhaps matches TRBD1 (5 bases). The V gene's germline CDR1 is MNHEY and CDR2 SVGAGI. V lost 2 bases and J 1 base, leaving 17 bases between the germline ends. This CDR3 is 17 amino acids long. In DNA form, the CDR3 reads TGTGCCAGCAGTTACCATCGGAAGGGGAGAGGGAACACTGAAGCTTTCTTT. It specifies CASSYHRKGRGNTEAFF.